A single sample is the source of the 25 T cell receptor beta chains below, sequenced in a study of T cell repertoires in cytomegalovirus infection. MiXCR, applied by TCRdb to the reads, yields one record per CDR3 protein. The sample has hundreds of thousands of distinct CDR3 sequences, more than 30% seen once. These TCRs' antigens remain unknown. The input for sequencing was cultured PBMCs, taken from culture after CMV antigen stimulation. The receptors were sampled from a human donor in good health (CMV status not recorded). Some clones in this sample may be carry-over from other donors' samples.

The chain has TRBV11-3 and TRBJ1-6; weak D call: TRBD1 (5 bases). The germline V gene encodes CDR1 SGHNT and CDR2 YENEEA. The CDR3 extends over 18 amino acids. The V and J ends lost 3 bases and 4 bases respectively, with 19 bases between them. The CDR3 sequence is CASSFVQGQRGYNSPLHF. The DNA of the CDR3 is TGTGCCAGCAGCTTTGTTCAAGGACAAAGGGGTTATAATTCACCCCTCCACTTT.

Here the CDR3 DNA reads TGCGCCAGCAGTCAGCTTCCAGGACAGGGGAGCTCCTACAATGAGCAGTTCTTC. It encodes CASSQLPGQGSSYNEQFF. V and J are TRBV23-1 and TRBJ2-1; TRBD1 matches at 9 bases. TRBV23-1 is identified as an open reading frame with a role that is uncertain. This CDR3 contains 18 residues. After removal of 3 bases from V and 0 bases from J, the junction contained 9 bases not matched to a gene.

This clonotype turned up a few times. The chain carries TRBV7-2 and TRBJ1-1; 11 bases are a match to TRBD1. V gave up 5 bases and J gave up 10 bases; unmatched junction bases: 6. Germline V gene sequence: CDR1 SGHTA, CDR2 FQGNSA. The CDR3 is 13 residues long. This CDR3 reads CASSVDRGPPAFF. The DNA of the CDR3 is TGTGCCAGCAGCGTGGACAGGGGGCCTCCAGCTTTCTTT.

This clonotype was observed a single time. The V gene is TRBV19, the J gene TRBJ1-6; 7 bases map to TRBD1. J lost 7 bases, V lost 6 bases, and 3 bases had no gene match. The CDR3 loop spans 13 amino acids. The germline CDR1 and CDR2 sequences are LNHDA and SQIVND (reference sequence). The CDR3 loop reads CASRGTVNSPLHF. The CDR3, as DNA: TGTGCCAGTAGGGGGACAGTCAATTCACCCCTCCACTTT.

V is TRBV28 and J is TRBJ1-1, with 8 positions matching TRBD1. CDR1 is MDHEN, CDR2 SYDVKM, per germline. This CDR3 is built from 13 residues. After removal of 7 bases from V and 5 bases from J, the junction contained 6 bases not matched to a gene. CDR3 loop: CASTGGASTEAFF. The CDR3 DNA reads TGTGCCAGCACAGGGGGCGCGAGTACTGAAGCTTTCTTT.

The genes are TRBV28 and TRBJ2-7; TRBD2 aligns across 7 bases. The CDR3 has 17 amino acids. From germline, CDR1 is MDHEN and CDR2 SYDVKM. V dropped 3 bases and J dropped 0; count of bases not matched to a gene: 11. In DNA, the CDR3 is TGTGCCAGCAGTTTGCGTGGGGGGGGACGGGGCTCCTACGAGCAGTACTTC. This translates into CASSLRGGGRGSYEQYF.

Concerning this clonotype: A much larger clone lies a single base off, so this may be a read error. The chain uses TRBV7-2 and TRBJ1-2; D not certain. The CDR3 runs 15 residues. Germline-derived CDR1 and CDR2 are SGHTA and FQGNSA. Here the CDR3 DNA reads TGTGCCAACAGCAACCGGAAGACCGACCCTGGGGGCTACACCTTC. Its translation: CANSNRKTDPGGYTF.

The CDR3 sequence: CASSPSGAGNTIYF. The CDR3 nucleotides are TGTGCCAGCAGCCCTTCAGGAGCTGGAAACACCATATATTTT. The gene calls are TRBV14 and TRBJ1-3, with unresolved D. Trimming took off 4 bases at V and 2 bases at J, with 9 bases between the two ends. The CDR3 runs 14 residues. In germline, CDR1 is SGHDN, CDR2 FVKESK.

This rearrangement joins TRBV5-6 to TRBJ2-3; D may be TRBD1 (6 bases). Germline CDR1 reads SGHDT; CDR2 reads YYEEEE. Trimming stripped 10 bases from V and 6 bases from J, with 18 bases between. The CDR3 runs 13 residues. This CDR3 is CAVRAQGMDTQYF. The CDR3 nucleotides are TGTGCCGTGCGGGCACAGGGCATGGATACGCAGTATTTT.

The chain has TRBV6-2 or TRBV6-3 and TRBJ2-5, with D tentatively TRBD2 (6 bases). Per germline, CDR1 MNHEY and CDR2 SVGEGT. Trimming removed 6 bases at V and 0 bases at J, with 17 bases between. The CDR3 covers 16 residues. The CDR3 here is CASRKPGLKYQETQYF. The CDR3 DNA reads as TGTGCCAGCAGAAAGCCGGGACTCAAGTACCAAGAGACCCAGTACTTC.

This clonotype was recorded a few times. This chain connects TRBV7-6 to TRBJ2-2; perhaps TRBD2 as D (5 bases). The CDR3 runs 15 residues. The V end was cut by 5 bases, the J end by 3 bases, with 13 bases between. Germline V CDR1 and CDR2: SGHVS, FNYEAQ. CDR3 loop: CASSPPAADTGELFF. The CDR3 nucleotides are TGTGCCAGCAGCCCCCCAGCGGCGGACACCGGGGAGCTGTTTTTT.

V is TRBV19 and J is TRBJ2-5; D not certain. CDR1 LNHDA and CDR2 SQIVND come from the germline V gene (reference sequence). This CDR3 has 13 amino acids. The V end was cut by 3 bases, the J end by 1 base, with 6 bases between. The CDR3 reads CASSMRTQETQYF. The CDR3 bases are TGTGCCAGTAGTATGCGCACCCAAGAGACCCAGTACTTC.

V gene TRBV7-6 combines with J gene TRBJ2-1; 7 bases are a match to TRBD2. The CDR3 loop spans 16 amino acids. V shed 1 base, J shed 0 bases, and the junction held 3 bases outside the gene matches. Germline V gene sequence: CDR1 SGHVS, CDR2 FNYEAQ. CDR3 amino acids: CASSLGASGSYNEQFF. CDR3 DNA sequence: TGTGCCAGCAGCTTAGGGGCTAGCGGCTCCTACAATGAGCAGTTCTTC.

This chain connects TRBV7-6 to TRBJ2-5; 8 bases fit TRBD2. Unmatched junction bases numbered 8, after V lost 5 bases and J lost 3 bases. CDR3 length: 15 amino acids. Germline CDR1 reads SGHVS; CDR2 reads FNYEAQ. The CDR3 sequence is CASSPLGSGKETQYF. DNA of the CDR3: TGTGCCAGCAGCCCACTGGGTAGCGGGAAAGAGACCCAGTACTTC.

This clonotype was counted ten times or more. The gene calls are TRBV12-3 or TRBV12-4 and TRBJ1-4; D call uncertain. The CDR3 runs 12 residues. V dropped 2 bases and J dropped 7 bases, with 5 bases sitting between them. DNA for the CDR3: TGTGCCAGCAGTTTAAGAGGTGAAAAACTGTTTTTT. This encodes CASSLRGEKLFF.

This clonotype was counted a few times. The chain links TRBV7-8 to TRBJ1-2; 7 bases match TRBD1. Trimming took 1 base from V and 0 from J; bases not matched to a gene: 2. The CDR3 consists of 15 residues. Germline lookup yields CDR1 SGHVS and CDR2 FQNEAQ. CDR3 sequence (DNA): TGTGCCAGCAGCTTAGGACAGGGCACTAACTATGGCTACACCTTC. This gives the protein CASSLGQGTNYGYTF.

This clonotype showed up many times. The chain carries TRBV7-8 and TRBJ2-7, with TRBD2 identical over 7 bases. V shed 1 base and J 4 bases; nucleotides not matched to a gene: 10. The CDR3 sequence is 16 residues long. From germline, CDR1 is SGHVS and CDR2 FQNEAQ. In DNA form, the CDR3 reads TGTGCCAGCAGCTTAGGGGTAGTGCGGGAGACGTACGAGCAGTACTTC. Protein product: CASSLGVVRETYEQYF.

The chain has TRBV12-3 or TRBV12-4 and TRBJ2-4, with 11 bases aligning to TRBD1. This CDR3 contains 17 residues. V lost 3 bases and J lost 0; bases outside the gene matches: 4. The CDR3 region has the DNA TGTGCCAGCAGTTTTGCCGGGACAGGGGGAGCCAAAAACATTCAGTACTTC. This translates into CASSFAGTGGAKNIQYF.

This chain links TRBV4-3 with TRBJ2-1, with 7 bases that match TRBD2. CDR1 and CDR2 from the germline V gene are LGHNA and YSLEER. V lost 0 bases, J lost 5 bases, and 4 bases stayed unmatched. The CDR3 loop spans 15 amino acids. The CDR3 here is CASSQDPSGHNEQFF. CDR3 DNA: TGCGCCAGCAGCCAAGATCCTAGCGGACACAATGAGCAGTTCTTC.

This clonotype was found a few times. The rearrangement uses TRBV7-2 and TRBJ2-3; no clear D gene. The CDR3 is 15 residues long. V dropped 5 bases and J dropped 3 bases, with 15 bases sitting between them. The germline V gene encodes CDR1 SGHTA and CDR2 FQGNSA. CDR3 coding DNA: TGTGCCAGCAGCCCCGCCCTGAGGAGTACAGATACGCAGTATTTT. Its protein is CASSPALRSTDTQYF.

The rearrangement joins TRBV15 to TRBJ2-7; no firm D call. Trimming pared 3 bases from V and 2 bases from J, leaving 11 bases between. This CDR3 spans 14 amino acids. Germline V CDR1 and CDR2: LNHNV, YYDKDF (reference sequence). The CDR3: CATSSPWAAYEQYF. For the CDR3, the DNA is TGTGCCACCAGCAGCCCCTGGGCGGCCTACGAGCAGTACTTC.

On this clonotype: Lacking the conserved final phenylalanine or tryptophan, this CDR3 likely reflects a read error. The chain carries TRBV7-6 and TRBJ2-7; TRBD1 matches at 7 bases. There are 12 residues in the CDR3. Trimming took 2 bases from V and 7 from J; bases not matched to a gene: 2. CDR1 is SGHVS and CDR2 is FNYEAQ in the germline V gene. CDR3 amino acids: CASSLTTGEQYC. The DNA for the CDR3 is TGTGCCAGCAGCTTAACGACAGGGGAGCAGTACTGC.

The CDR3 spells CSVTSHYGPRRDNEQFF. DNA for the CDR3: TGCAGTGTTACCTCCCACTATGGTCCGCGGCGAGACAATGAGCAGTTCTTC. The chain employs TRBV20-1 and TRBJ2-1; D gene ambiguous. The CDR3 is 17 residues long. V gave up 7 bases and J gave up 5 bases, with 27 bases separating them. Germline assignment: CDR1 DFQATT and CDR2 SNEGSKA (reference sequence).

This clonotype was counted between two and nine times. This chain connects TRBV4-3 to TRBJ2-2; D may be TRBD1 (7 bases). Germline CDR1 is LGHNA and CDR2 is YSLEER. This CDR3 contains 19 residues. The V end was cut by 2 bases, the J end by 4 bases, with 23 bases between. CDR3 protein: CASSQYSPAARGATGELFF. CDR3 coding DNA: TGCGCCAGCAGCCAATACTCGCCAGCGGCCAGGGGGGCCACCGGGGAGCTGTTTTTT.

This chain connects TRBV11-2 to TRBJ2-3; 8 bases align to TRBD2. Trimming removed 3 bases from V and 4 bases from J; junction bases left unmatched: 9. CDR3 size: 16 residues. Germline lookup yields CDR1 SGHAT and CDR2 FQNNGV. Here the CDR3 DNA reads TGTGCCAGCAGCTTCTACCTTGGACTAGCACCAGATACGCAGTATTTT. It yields the protein CASSFYLGLAPDTQYF. The entire variable domain, with the rest obtained from reference TRBV11-2 and TRBJ2-3, is as follows: EAGVAQSPRYKIIEKRQSVAFWCNPISGHATLYWYQQILGQGPKLLIQFQNNGVVDDSQLPKDRFSAERLKGVDSTLKIQPAKLEDSAVYLCASSFYLGLAPDTQYFGPGTRLTVL.